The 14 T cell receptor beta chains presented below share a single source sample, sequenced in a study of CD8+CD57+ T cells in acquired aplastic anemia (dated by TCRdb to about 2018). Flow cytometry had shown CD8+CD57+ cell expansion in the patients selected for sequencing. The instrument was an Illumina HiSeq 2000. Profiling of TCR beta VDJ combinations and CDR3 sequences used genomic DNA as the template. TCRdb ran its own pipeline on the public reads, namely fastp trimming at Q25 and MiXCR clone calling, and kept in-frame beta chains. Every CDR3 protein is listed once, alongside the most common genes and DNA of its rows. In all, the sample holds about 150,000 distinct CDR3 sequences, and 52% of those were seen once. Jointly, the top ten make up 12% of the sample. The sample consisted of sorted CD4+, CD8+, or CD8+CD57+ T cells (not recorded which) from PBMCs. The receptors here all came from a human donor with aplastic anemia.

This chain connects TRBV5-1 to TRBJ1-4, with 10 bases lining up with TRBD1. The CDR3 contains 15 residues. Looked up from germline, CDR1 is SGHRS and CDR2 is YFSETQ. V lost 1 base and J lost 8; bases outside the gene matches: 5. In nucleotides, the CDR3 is TGCGCCAGCAGCTTGAGAGGGACAGGGGAAGAAAAACTGTTTTTT. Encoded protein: CASSLRGTGEEKLFF.

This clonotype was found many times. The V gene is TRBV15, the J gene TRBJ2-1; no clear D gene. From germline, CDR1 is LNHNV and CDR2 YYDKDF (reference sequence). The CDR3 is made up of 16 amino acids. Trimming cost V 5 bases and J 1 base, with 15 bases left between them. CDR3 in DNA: TGTGCCACCAGCCGAAGGTTTGACTTGTCCTACAATGAGCAGTTCTTC. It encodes CATSRRFDLSYNEQFF.

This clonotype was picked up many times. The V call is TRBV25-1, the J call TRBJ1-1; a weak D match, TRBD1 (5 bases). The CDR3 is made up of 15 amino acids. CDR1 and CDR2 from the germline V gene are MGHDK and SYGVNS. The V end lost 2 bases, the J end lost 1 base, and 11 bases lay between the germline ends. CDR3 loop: CASSESARGNTEAFF. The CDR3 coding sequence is TGTGCCAGCAGTGAAAGTGCTAGGGGGAACACTGAAGCTTTCTTT.

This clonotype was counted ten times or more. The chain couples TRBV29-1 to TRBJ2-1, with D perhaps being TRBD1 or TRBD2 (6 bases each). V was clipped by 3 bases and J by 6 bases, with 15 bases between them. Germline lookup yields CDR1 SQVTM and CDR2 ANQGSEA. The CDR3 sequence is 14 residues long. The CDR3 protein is CSVEGTRGVNEQFF. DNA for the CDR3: TGCAGCGTTGAGGGGACAAGGGGGGTCAATGAGCAGTTCTTC.

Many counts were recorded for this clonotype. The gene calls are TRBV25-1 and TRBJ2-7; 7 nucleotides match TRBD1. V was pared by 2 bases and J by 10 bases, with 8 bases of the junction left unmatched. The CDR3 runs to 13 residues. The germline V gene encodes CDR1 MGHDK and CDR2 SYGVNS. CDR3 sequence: CASSEPRGSEQYF. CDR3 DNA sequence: TGTGCCAGCAGTGAACCCAGGGGGTCGGAACAGTACTTC.

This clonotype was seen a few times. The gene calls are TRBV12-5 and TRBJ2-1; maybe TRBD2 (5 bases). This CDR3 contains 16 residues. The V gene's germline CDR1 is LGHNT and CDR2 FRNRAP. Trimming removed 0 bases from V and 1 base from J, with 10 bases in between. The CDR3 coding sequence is TGTGCTAGTGGTTTGGTTCTTCCGGGGTCCTACAATGAGCAGTTCTTC. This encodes CASGLVLPGSYNEQFF. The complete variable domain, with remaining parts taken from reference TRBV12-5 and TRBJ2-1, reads DARVTQTPRHKVTEMGQEVTMRCQPILGHNTVFWYRQTMMQGLELLAYFRNRAPLDDSGMPKDRFSAEMPDATLATLKIQPSEPRDSAVYFCASGLVLPGSYNEQFFGPGTRLTVL.

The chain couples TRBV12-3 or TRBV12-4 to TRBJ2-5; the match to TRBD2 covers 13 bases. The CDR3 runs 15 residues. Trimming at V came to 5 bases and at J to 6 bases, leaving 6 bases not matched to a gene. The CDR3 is CASSTGLAGVQTQYF. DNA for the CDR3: TGTGCCAGCAGTACTGGACTAGCGGGGGTTCAGACCCAGTACTTC.

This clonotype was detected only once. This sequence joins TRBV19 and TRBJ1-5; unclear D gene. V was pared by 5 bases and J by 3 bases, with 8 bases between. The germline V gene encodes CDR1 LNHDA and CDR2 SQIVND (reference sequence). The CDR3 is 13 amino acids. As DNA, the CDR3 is TGTGCCAGTAGTGTTCAGCACAATCAGCCCCAGCATTTT. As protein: CASSVQHNQPQHF.

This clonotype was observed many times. Here the CDR3 reads CASSPRGGYAGELFF. Here the CDR3 DNA reads TGTGCCAGCAGCCCAAGGGGGGGGTATGCCGGGGAGCTGTTTTTT. The chain is built from TRBV11-2 and TRBJ2-2; possible D gene TRBD2, 7 bases. This CDR3 region has 15 residues. Looked up from germline, CDR1 is SGHAT and CDR2 is FQNNGV. Trimming shortened V by 5 bases and J by 6 bases, and 16 bases separated the two germline ends.

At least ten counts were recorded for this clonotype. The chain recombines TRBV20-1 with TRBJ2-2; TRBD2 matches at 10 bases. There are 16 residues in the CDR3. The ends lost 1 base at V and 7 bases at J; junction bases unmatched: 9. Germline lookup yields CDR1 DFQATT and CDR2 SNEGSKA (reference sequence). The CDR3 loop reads CSARVGLAGVDGELFF. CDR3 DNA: TGCAGTGCTAGAGTGGGCCTAGCGGGGGTAGACGGGGAGCTGTTTTTT.

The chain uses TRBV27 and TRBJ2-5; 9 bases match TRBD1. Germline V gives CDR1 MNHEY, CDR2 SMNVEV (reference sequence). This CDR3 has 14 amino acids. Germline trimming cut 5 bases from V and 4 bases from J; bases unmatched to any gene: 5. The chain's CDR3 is CASSRYRGRETQYF. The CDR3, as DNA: TGTGCCAGCAGTCGATACAGGGGGCGAGAGACCCAGTACTTC.

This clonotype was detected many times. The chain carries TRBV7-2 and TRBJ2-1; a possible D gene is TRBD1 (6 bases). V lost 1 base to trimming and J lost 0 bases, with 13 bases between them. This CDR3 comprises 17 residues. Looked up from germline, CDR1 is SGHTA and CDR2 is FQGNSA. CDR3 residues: CASSLDWTASSYNEQFF. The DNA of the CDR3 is TGTGCCAGCAGCTTAGATTGGACAGCGAGCTCCTACAATGAGCAGTTCTTC.

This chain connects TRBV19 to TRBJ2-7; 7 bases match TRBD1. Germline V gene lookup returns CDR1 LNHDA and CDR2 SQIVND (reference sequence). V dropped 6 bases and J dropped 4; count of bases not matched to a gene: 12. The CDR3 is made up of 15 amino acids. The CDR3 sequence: CASSQSTGLRYEQYF. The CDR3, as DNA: TGTGCCAGTAGCCAATCGACAGGGTTGAGATACGAGCAGTACTTC. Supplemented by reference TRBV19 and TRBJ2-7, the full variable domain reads DGGITQSPKYLFRKEGQNVTLSCEQNLNHDAMYWYRQDPGQGLRLIYYSQIVNDFQKGDIAEGYSVSREKKESFPLTVTSAQKNPTAFYLCASSQSTGLRYEQYFGPGTRLTVT.

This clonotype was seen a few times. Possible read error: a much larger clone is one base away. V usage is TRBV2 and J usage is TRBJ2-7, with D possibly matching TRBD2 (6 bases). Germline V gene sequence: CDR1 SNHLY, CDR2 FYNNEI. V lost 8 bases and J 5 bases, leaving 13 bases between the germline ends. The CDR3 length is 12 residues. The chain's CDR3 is CASRESIHEQYF. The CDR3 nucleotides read TGTGCCAGCCGGGAGAGCATCCACGAGCAGTACTTC.